The present TCR beta chain was sequenced within a study of T cells after yellow fever vaccination. General study points: Sorted repertoires could include abundant contaminating clonotypes from bulk cells. Overlap between CD4 and CD8 compartments was detected for a small share of clonotypes. In post-booster samples, most primary-vaccination clones reappeared (approximately 95% CD4, 88% CD8).

The germline CDR1 and CDR2 sequences are MNHNY and SVGAGI (reference sequence). The CDR3 covers 12 residues. The ends lost 5 bases at V and 9 bases at J; junction bases unmatched: 5. By share, this clonotype counts as medium-sized (0.01 to 0.1%). The antigen remains unidentified. Production of TCR cDNA was by 5'RACE template switching, which also added a universal primer site and UMIs. MiXCR, applied by TCRdb to the 5' RACE reads, yields one record per CDR3 protein. The sample lists about 170,000 distinct CDR3 sequences, roughly 9.6% occurring once. Material: CD8+ T cells sorted from PBMCs, obtained 15 days after the yellow fever booster vaccination. This TCR came from a man aged 18 to 35 who received the YFV17D yellow fever vaccine. The chain combines TRBV6-6 with TRBJ2-5; TRBD1 matches 8 bases. CDR3 coding DNA: TGTGCCAGCAGTGCAGGGGGCGGGTCCCAGTACTTC. It specifies CASSAGGGSQYF.